What follows are 18 T cell receptor beta chains derived from one specimen sequenced in a study of blood T cell repertoires in COVID-19. Profiling relied on immunoSEQ multiplex PCR, and the TCRdb table lists in-frame clones only, not all of them. The data contain 65,000 to 80,000 clones, approximately 87% of them seen just once; the ten biggest clones take up roughly 15%. Source material: peripheral blood. The source is an elderly man in a cohort sampled during active COVID-19.

Only a few counts were recorded for this clone. This CDR3 reads CASSLLQGAIGELFF. The CDR3 DNA reads TGTGCCAGCAGCTTATTACAGGGAGCAATCGGGGAGCTGTTTTTT. The rearrangement links TRBV7-7 to TRBJ2-2, with D perhaps matching TRBD1 (6 bases). CDR1 SSHAT and CDR2 FNYEAQ come from the germline V gene (reference sequence). This CDR3 region has 15 residues. Trimming stripped 2 bases from V and 7 bases from J, with 14 bases between.

The rearrangement uses TRBV7-9 and TRBJ2-5, with D perhaps TRBD2 (5 bases). V was clipped by 5 bases and J by 4 bases, with 14 bases between them. This CDR3 spans 14 amino acids. Germline V lookup: CDR1 SEHNR, CDR2 FQNEAQ (reference sequence). CDR3 protein: CASSGRGLGETQYF. The CDR3 DNA sequence: TGTGCCAGCAGCGGTAGAGGGTTGGGAGAGACCCAGTACTTC.

The V gene is TRBV4-1, the J gene TRBJ1-3, with 7 bases matching TRBD1. This CDR3 contains 16 residues. CDR1 and CDR2 (germline): MGHRA, YSYEKL. V lost 3 bases, J lost 4 bases, and 9 bases stayed unmatched. The CDR3 reads CASSQGTAEVGNTIYF. The CDR3 nucleotides read TGCGCCAGCAGCCAGGGGACAGCCGAAGTGGGAAACACCATATATTTT.

V gene TRBV10-3 combines with J gene TRBJ2-7; maybe TRBD1 (8 bases). This CDR3 comprises 14 residues. Germline V CDR1 and CDR2: ENHRY, SYGVKD. Trimming took 7 bases from V and 7 from J, leaving 20 bases between them. Here the CDR3 DNA reads TGTGCCATCAACCACGACGGACAGGGAGGGGAGCAGTACTTC. Encoded protein: CAINHDGQGGEQYF.

This chain links TRBV6-5 with TRBJ2-1; D gene unclear. The V gene's germline CDR1 is MNHEY and CDR2 SVGAGI. V was cut by 2 bases and J by 4 bases, with 9 bases left in between. The CDR3 is 14 amino acids. CDR3 protein: CASSYAPKYNEQFF. The CDR3 DNA sequence: TGTGCCAGCAGTTACGCGCCAAAATACAATGAGCAGTTCTTC.

The chain uses TRBV27 and TRBJ1-2; D is ambiguous. This CDR3 spans 14 amino acids. Germline V gene sequence: CDR1 MNHEY, CDR2 SMNVEV (reference sequence). Trimming pared 3 bases from V and 8 bases from J, leaving 16 bases between. Here the CDR3 reads CASSLRGQDRGYTF. As DNA, the CDR3 is TGTGCCAGCAGTTTGAGAGGGCAGGATAGGGGCTACACCTTC.

This clone was recorded only once. This chain joins TRBV11-2 and TRBJ1-1; a possible D gene is TRBD1 (5 bases). V lost 1 base and J 5 bases, leaving 11 bases between the germline ends. Germline loops: CDR1 SGHAT, CDR2 FQNNGV. There are 14 residues in the CDR3. The CDR3 here is CASSLGGGGTEAFF. The CDR3 region has the DNA TGTGCCAGCAGCTTAGGGGGGGGAGGGACTGAAGCTTTCTTT.

This clone is a singleton in its sample. The V call is TRBV4-2, the J call TRBJ2-2, with D possibly matching TRBD1 (6 bases). Germline CDR1 LGHNA, CDR2 YNFKEQ. V lost 2 bases to trimming and J lost 8 bases, with 12 bases between them. This CDR3 region has 14 residues. The CDR3 sequence: CASSQTTGSGELFF. CDR3 nucleotides: TGTGCCAGCAGCCAAACAACAGGGTCTGGGGAGCTGTTTTTT.

The rearrangement links TRBV9 to TRBJ2-3, with 9 bases fitting TRBD2. Germline V CDR1 and CDR2: SGDLS, YYNGEE. The length of the CDR3 is 16 residues. V trimming: 4 bases; J trimming: 5 bases; junction bases outside the gene matches: 11. The CDR3 nucleotides read TGTGCCAGCAGCCCACGGCCGGCGGGGGGGGGAGATACGCAGTATTTT. Translating gives CASSPRPAGGGDTQYF.

V gene TRBV5-4 combines with J gene TRBJ1-5, with 9 bases lining up with TRBD1. This CDR3 region has 15 residues. V dropped 4 bases and J dropped 4; count of bases not matched to a gene: 6. CDR1 is SGHNT and CDR2 is YYREEE in the germline V gene (reference sequence). CDR3 nucleotide sequence: TGTGCCAGCAGCCTAGGGACAGGGCGGAATCAGCCCCAGCATTTT. Translated: CASSLGTGRNQPQHF. The full variable domain, in which reference TRBV5-4 and TRBJ1-5 provide the parts outside the CDR3, is ETGVTQSPTHLIKTRGQQVTLRCSSQSGHNTVSWYQQALGQGPQFIFQYYREEENGRGNFPPRFSGLQFPNYSSELNVNALELDDSALYLCASSLGTGRNQPQHFGDGTRLSIL.

This clone was seen a handful of times. The chain combines TRBV7-9 with TRBJ2-5; unclear D gene. V lost 0 bases to trimming and J lost 2 bases, with 10 bases between them. CDR3 size: 15 residues. Germline loops: CDR1 SEHNR, CDR2 FQNEAQ (reference sequence). The CDR3 protein is CASSLALGRQETQYF. CDR3 nucleotide sequence: TGTGCCAGCAGCTTAGCGCTGGGCAGACAAGAGACCCAGTACTTC.

The chain carries TRBV4-1 and TRBJ1-4; 9 bases map to TRBD1. Germline V gene sequence: CDR1 MGHRA, CDR2 YSYEKL. V shed 4 bases, J shed 5 bases, and the junction held 2 bases outside the gene matches. The CDR3 is 14 residues long. As DNA, the CDR3 is TGCGCCAGCAGCCCCGGGACAGGGAATGAAAAACTGTTTTTT. This gives the protein CASSPGTGNEKLFF.

This rearrangement joins TRBV11-2 to TRBJ2-5; TRBD2 aligns across 11 bases. CDR3 length: 17 residues. The ends lost 4 bases at V and 1 base at J; junction bases unmatched: 8. Germline V lookup: CDR1 SGHAT, CDR2 FQNNGV. CDR3 bases: TGTGCCAGCAGCTGGGGGGTGACTAGCGGGGTCCAAGAGACCCAGTACTTC. Amino acids: CASSWGVTSGVQETQYF. Supplemented by reference TRBV11-2 and TRBJ2-5, the full variable domain reads EAGVAQSPRYKIIEKRQSVAFWCNPISGHATLYWYQQILGQGPKLLIQFQNNGVVDDSQLPKDRFSAERLKGVDSTLKIQPAKLEDSAVYLCASSWGVTSGVQETQYFGPGTRLLVL.

This chain uses TRBV5-1 with TRBJ1-6; D is unresolved. CDR1 is SGHRS and CDR2 is YFSETQ in the germline V gene. CDR3 length: 18 residues. V gave up 0 bases and J gave up 5 bases, with 18 bases separating them. In nucleotides, the CDR3 is TGCGCCAGCAGCTTGGCCACTTCCTTCACGATGGATAATTCACCCCTCCACTTT. Translated: CASSLATSFTMDNSPLHF.

The chain is built from TRBV10-2 and TRBJ2-1, with a tentative D call TRBD1 (6 bases). The CDR3 totals 14 residues. CDR1 WSHSY and CDR2 SAAADI come from the germline V gene. Trimming pared 5 bases from V and 2 bases from J, leaving 10 bases between. DNA of the CDR3: TGCGCCAGCAGTCTCCGGGACACCTACAATGAGCAGTTCTTC. It specifies CASSLRDTYNEQFF.

This clone occurred once. The chain recombines TRBV5-6 with TRBJ2-1, with 9 bases identical to TRBD1. The CDR3 is made up of 14 amino acids. CDR1 SGHDT and CDR2 YYEEEE come from the germline V gene. Trimming took 4 bases from V and 7 from J; bases not matched to a gene: 6. For the CDR3, the DNA is TGTGCCAGCAGCCCCCGGGACAGGGAAAATGAGCAGTTCTTC. It yields the protein CASSPRDRENEQFF.

The CDR3 is CASSYSTGGEQYV. CDR3 sequence (DNA): TGTGCCAGCAGTTACTCGACAGGGGGCGAGCAGTACGTC. This chain links TRBV6-2 or TRBV6-3 with TRBJ2-7; 9 bases line up with TRBD1. The CDR3 runs to 13 residues. Germline V gene lookup returns CDR1 MNHEY and CDR2 SVGEGT. V was pared by 0 bases and J by 6 bases, with 0 bases of the junction left unmatched.

The rearrangement joins TRBV9 to TRBJ2-7, with 10 nucleotides matching TRBD1. Trimming took 3 bases from V and 0 from J; bases not matched to a gene: 3. The CDR3 covers 15 residues. The V gene's germline CDR1 is SGDLS and CDR2 YYNGEE. The DNA of the CDR3 is TGTGCCAGCAGCGCCGGGACAGGGGCCTCCTACGAGCAGTACTTC. Protein sequence: CASSAGTGASYEQYF.